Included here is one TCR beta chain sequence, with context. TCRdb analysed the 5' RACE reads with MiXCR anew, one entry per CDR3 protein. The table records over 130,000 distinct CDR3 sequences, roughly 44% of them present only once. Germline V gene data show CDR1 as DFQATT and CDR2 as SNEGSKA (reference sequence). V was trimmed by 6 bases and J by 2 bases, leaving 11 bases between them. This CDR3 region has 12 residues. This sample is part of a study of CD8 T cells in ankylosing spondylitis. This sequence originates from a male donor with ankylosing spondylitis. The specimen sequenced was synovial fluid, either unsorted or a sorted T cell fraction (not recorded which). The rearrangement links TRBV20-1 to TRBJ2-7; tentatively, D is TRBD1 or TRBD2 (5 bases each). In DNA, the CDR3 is TGCAGTGCCCTGGGACCCGCCTACGAGCAGTACTTC. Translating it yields CSALGPAYEQYF.